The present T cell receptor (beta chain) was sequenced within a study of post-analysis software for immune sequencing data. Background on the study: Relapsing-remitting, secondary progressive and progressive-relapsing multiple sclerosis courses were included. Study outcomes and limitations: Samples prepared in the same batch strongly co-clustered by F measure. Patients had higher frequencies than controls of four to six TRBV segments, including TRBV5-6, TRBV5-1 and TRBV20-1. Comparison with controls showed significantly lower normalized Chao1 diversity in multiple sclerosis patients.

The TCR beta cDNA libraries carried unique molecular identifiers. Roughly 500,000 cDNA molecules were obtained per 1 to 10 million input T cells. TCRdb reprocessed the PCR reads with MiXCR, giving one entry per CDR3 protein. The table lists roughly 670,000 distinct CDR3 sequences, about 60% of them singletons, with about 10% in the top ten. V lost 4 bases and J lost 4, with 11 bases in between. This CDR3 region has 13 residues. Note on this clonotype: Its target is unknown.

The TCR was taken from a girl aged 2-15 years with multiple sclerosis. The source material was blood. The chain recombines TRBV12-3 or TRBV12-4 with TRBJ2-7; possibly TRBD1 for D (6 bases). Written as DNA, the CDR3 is TGTGCCAGCAGTTCAGGGACACTGTACGAGCAGTACTTC. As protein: CASSSGTLYEQYF.